Below are 4 T cell receptor beta chains sequenced from a single sample in a study of T cells in Graves' hyperthyroidism and ophthalmopathy. Using RNA transcripts as the source, TCR beta CDR3 regions were amplified. Primed by the HTBI set, a first-round RT-PCR was run on the TCR CDR3. Using its own MiXCR run on the multiplex PCR reads, TCRdb lists one record per CDR3 protein. Of 310,000 or so distinct CDR3 sequences in the sample, approximately 15% were seen once. Material for sequencing was blood. These receptors were obtained from a woman aged 60-75 years with Graves' ophthalmopathy.

This clonotype appeared many times. The chain has TRBV6-2 or TRBV6-3 and TRBJ2-7, with a possible D match to TRBD1 (5 bases). V lost 6 bases, J lost 1 base, and 22 bases lay in between. Germline loops: CDR1 MNHEY, CDR2 SVGEGT. This CDR3 is 17 amino acids long. The CDR3 loop is CASSLSDLGRRSYEQYF. The CDR3 nucleotides are TGTGCCAGCAGCCTCTCGGATCTGGGGCGAAGATCCTACGAGCAGTACTTC.

This clonotype was seen many times. The chain carries TRBV20-1 and TRBJ1-5; no clear D. The CDR3 consists of 15 residues. With 1 base removed from V and 2 bases from J, the gap between germline ends came to 12 bases. The germline V gene has CDR1 DFQATT and CDR2 SNEGSKA (reference sequence). In nucleotides, the CDR3 is TGCAGTGCTAGAGCGGGTACCTTCGGCAATCAGCCCCAGCATTTT. Its protein is CSARAGTFGNQPQHF.

This clonotype was seen at least ten times. The V and J genes are TRBV20-1 and TRBJ2-1; 10 bases are a match to TRBD2. This CDR3 has 14 amino acids. The V segment lost 6 bases and the J segment 9 bases; nucleotides outside the gene matches: 11. Germline CDR1 reads DFQATT; CDR2 reads SNEGSKA (reference sequence). The CDR3, as DNA: TGCAGTGCCAGCGACGAGCGGGGGGGCGGTGAGCAGTTCTTC. This codes for CSASDERGGGEQFF.

The V gene is TRBV19, the J gene TRBJ2-1; tentatively, D is TRBD1 (8 bases). Trimming stripped 4 bases from V and 7 bases from J, with 20 bases between. Germline V gene lookup returns CDR1 LNHDA and CDR2 SQIVND (reference sequence). This CDR3 has 16 residues. CDR3 protein: CASSRYRGGWENEQFF. For the CDR3, the DNA is TGTGCCAGTAGTAGGTACAGGGGGGGTTGGGAGAATGAGCAGTTCTTC.